The 12 T cell receptor beta chains given below trace back to one sample, sequenced in a study of T-cell reconstitution after alpha-beta-depleted transplantation in children. Unique molecular identifiers featured in how the TCRbeta library was prepared. One entry per CDR3 protein results from TCRdb running MiXCR on the PCR reads. This table holds 250,000 to 300,000 distinct CDR3 sequences, more than 8% found once. Sequences were derived from PBMCs from the stem cell graft donor, sampled from the stem cell graft. The source of these receptors is a human donor who donated a stem cell graft to a child with SCID.

The rearrangement links TRBV27 to TRBJ1-1, with 7 bases aligning to TRBD1. The CDR3 totals 15 residues. After removal of 6 bases from V and 3 bases from J, the junction contained 10 bases not matched to a gene. Germline CDR1 is MNHEY and CDR2 is SMNVEV (reference sequence). CDR3 loop: CASSLSDRADTEAFF. CDR3 bases: TGTGCCAGCAGCCTCTCCGACAGGGCGGACACTGAAGCTTTCTTT.

This clonotype has only a few counts. This chain uses TRBV9 with TRBJ2-1, with unresolved D. Germline CDR1 SGDLS, CDR2 YYNGEE. The CDR3 is made up of 15 amino acids. The ends were cut back, 4 bases at V and 2 bases at J, with 13 bases in the middle. CDR3 amino acids: CASSPVAATYNEQFF. CDR3 sequence (DNA): TGTGCCAGCAGCCCAGTCGCGGCCACCTACAATGAGCAGTTCTTC.

The genes are TRBV29-1 and TRBJ2-2; 13 bases are shared with TRBD2. Germline values: CDR1 SQVTM, CDR2 ANQGSEA. The CDR3 covers 13 residues. The V and J ends lost 7 bases and 7 bases, in that order; junction bases with no gene match: 3. The CDR3 region is CSAGTSGVGELFF. The CDR3 DNA sequence: TGCAGCGCAGGGACTAGCGGGGTCGGGGAGCTGTTTTTT.

There are a few counts of this clonotype. The V gene is TRBV3-1, the J gene TRBJ2-7, with D perhaps being TRBD1 or TRBD2 (5 bases each). V was pared by 0 bases and J by 3 bases, with 9 bases between. CDR3 length: 14 residues. Germline assignment: CDR1 LGHDT and CDR2 YNNKEL (reference sequence). CDR3 amino acids: CASSQEGRIYEQYF. The CDR3 nucleotides read TGTGCCAGCAGCCAAGAGGGACGCATCTACGAGCAGTACTTC.

The genes are TRBV18 and TRBJ2-2; D ambiguous. Germline loops: CDR1 KGHSH, CDR2 LQKENI. The CDR3 covers 14 residues. The germline V and J ends were trimmed by 0 bases and 6 bases, with 8 bases remaining between them. The CDR3 DNA sequence: TGTGCCAGCTCACCACCAGGGTTCTCCGGGGAGCTGTTTTTT. As protein: CASSPPGFSGELFF.

This clonotype was observed many times. The chain links TRBV12-3 or TRBV12-4 to TRBJ2-3; D is undetermined. The CDR3 has 12 residues. V shed 6 bases and J shed 8 bases, with 12 bases lying between them. DNA for the CDR3: TGTGCCAGCAGCCCACCACGGGTTACGCAGTATTTT. Its translation is CASSPPRVTQYF.

This clonotype appeared once. The chain employs TRBV10-3 and TRBJ2-5; maybe TRBD1 (5 bases). V was cut by 3 bases and J by 4 bases, with 15 bases left in between. The length of the CDR3 is 15 residues. The germline gives CDR1 ENHRY, CDR2 SYGVKD. In DNA, the CDR3 is TGTGCCATCAGTGAAGGGGCCCTAAGGGTAGAGACCCAGTACTTC. Translation gives CAISEGALRVETQYF.

This clonotype was found a few times. The V and J genes are TRBV18 and TRBJ2-3; the D call may be TRBD1 or TRBD2 (6 bases each). CDR3 length equals 15 residues. The germline V and J ends were trimmed by 2 bases and 1 base, with 10 bases remaining between them. Germline V lookup: CDR1 KGHSH, CDR2 LQKENI. In nucleotides, the CDR3 is TGTGCCAGCTCACCAACGGGGGCCCGCACAGATACGCAGTATTTT. Translating it yields CASSPTGARTDTQYF.

The chain links TRBV5-1 to TRBJ2-3, with TRBD1 as a possible D gene (5 bases). The V end lost 0 bases, the J end lost 2 bases, and 13 bases lay between the germline ends. Germline V lookup: CDR1 SGHRS, CDR2 YFSETQ. The CDR3 spans 16 residues. The CDR3 region has the DNA TGCGCCAGCAGCTTGGGGACACTTACACTCACAGATACGCAGTATTTT. It specifies CASSLGTLTLTDTQYF.

The chain couples TRBV20-1 to TRBJ2-7; D gene uncertain. Trimming stripped 0 bases from V and 1 base from J, with 16 bases between. The germline V gene encodes CDR1 DFQATT and CDR2 SNEGSKA (reference sequence). The CDR3 runs 16 residues. CDR3 sequence (DNA): TGCAGTGCTAGAGATTCTAGGTTTGACCCTTCCTACGAGCAGTACTTC. As protein: CSARDSRFDPSYEQYF.

This clonotype was seen repeatedly, ten times or more. The rearrangement uses TRBV12-3 or TRBV12-4 and TRBJ1-5, with TRBD1 matching over 8 bases. The junction had 1 base not matched to a gene; V was cut back by 3 bases and J by 6 bases. The length of the CDR3 is 13 residues. The CDR3 coding sequence is TGTGCCAGCAGTTTGACAGGGGCTCAGCCCCAGCATTTT. Residues: CASSLTGAQPQHF.

The CDR3 DNA reads as TGTGCCAGCAGCCCCCTAGGGGGGGGTTCCGAGACCCAGTACTTC. As protein: CASSPLGGGSETQYF. The chain couples TRBV9 to TRBJ2-5, with D possibly being TRBD2 (7 bases). V gave up 4 bases and J gave up 5 bases, with 18 bases separating them. This CDR3 is built from 15 residues. The germline V gene has CDR1 SGDLS and CDR2 YYNGEE.